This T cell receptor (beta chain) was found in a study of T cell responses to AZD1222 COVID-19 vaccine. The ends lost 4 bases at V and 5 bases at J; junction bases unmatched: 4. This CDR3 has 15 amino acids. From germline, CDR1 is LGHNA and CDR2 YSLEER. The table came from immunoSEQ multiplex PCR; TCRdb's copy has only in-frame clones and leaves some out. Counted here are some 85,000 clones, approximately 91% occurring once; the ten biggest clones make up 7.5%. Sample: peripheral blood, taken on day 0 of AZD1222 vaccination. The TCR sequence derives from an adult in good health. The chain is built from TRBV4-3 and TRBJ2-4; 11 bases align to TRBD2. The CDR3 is CASSLAGGPENIQYF. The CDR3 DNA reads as TGCGCCAGCAGCCTAGCGGGGGGGCCTGAAAACATTCAGTACTTC.